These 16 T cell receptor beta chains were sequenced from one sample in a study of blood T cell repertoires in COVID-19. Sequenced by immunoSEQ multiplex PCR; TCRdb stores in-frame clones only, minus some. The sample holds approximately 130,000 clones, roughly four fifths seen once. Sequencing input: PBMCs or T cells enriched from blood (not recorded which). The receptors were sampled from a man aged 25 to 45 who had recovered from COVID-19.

The CDR3 reads CASSPRGSSGNTIYF. The DNA for the CDR3 is TGTGCCAGCAGCCCCAGGGGGTCCTCTGGAAACACCATATATTTT. The chain couples TRBV7-9 to TRBJ1-3; TRBD1 matches at 7 bases. CDR3 length equals 15 residues. Germline loops: CDR1 SEHNR, CDR2 FQNEAQ (reference sequence). The V gene end was trimmed by 5 bases and the J gene end by 0 bases; junction bases not matched to a gene: 4.

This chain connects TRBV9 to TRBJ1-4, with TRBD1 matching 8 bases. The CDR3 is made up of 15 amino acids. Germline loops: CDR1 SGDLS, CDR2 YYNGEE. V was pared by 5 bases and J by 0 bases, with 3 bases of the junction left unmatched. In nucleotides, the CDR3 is TGTGCCAGCAGTGACAGGGGCTCAACTAATGAAAAACTGTTTTTT. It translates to CASSDRGSTNEKLFF.

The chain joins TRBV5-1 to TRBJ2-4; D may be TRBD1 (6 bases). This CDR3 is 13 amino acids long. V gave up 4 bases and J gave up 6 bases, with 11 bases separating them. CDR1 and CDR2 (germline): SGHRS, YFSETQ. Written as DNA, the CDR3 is TGCGCCAGCAGCGTCGGACAGACAAACATTCAGTACTTC. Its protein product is CASSVGQTNIQYF. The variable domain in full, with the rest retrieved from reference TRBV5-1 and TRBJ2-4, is KAGVTQTPRYLIKTRGQQVTLSCSPISGHRSVSWYQQTPGQGLQFLFEYFSETQRNKGNFPGRFSGRQFSNSRSEMNVSTLELGDSALYLCASSVGQTNIQYFGAGTRLSVL.

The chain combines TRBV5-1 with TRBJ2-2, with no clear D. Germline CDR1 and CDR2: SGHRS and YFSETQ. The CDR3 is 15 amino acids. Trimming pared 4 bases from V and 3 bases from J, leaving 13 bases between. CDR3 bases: TGCGCCAGCAGCCCTCGAGACTTTGACACCGGGGAGCTGTTTTTT. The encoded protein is CASSPRDFDTGELFF.

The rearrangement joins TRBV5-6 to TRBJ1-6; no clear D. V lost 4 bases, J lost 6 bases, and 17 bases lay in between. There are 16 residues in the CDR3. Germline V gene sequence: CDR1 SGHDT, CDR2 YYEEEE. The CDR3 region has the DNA TGTGCCAGCAGCACTCACGGTGGAGGGAGTAATTCACCCCTCCACTTT. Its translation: CASSTHGGGSNSPLHF. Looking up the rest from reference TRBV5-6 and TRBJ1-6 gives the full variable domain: DAGVTQSPTHLIKTRGQQVTLRCSPKSGHDTVSWYQQALGQGPQFIFQYYEEEERQRGNFPDRFSGHQFPNYSSELNVNALLLGDSALYLCASSTHGGGSNSPLHFGNGTRLTVT.

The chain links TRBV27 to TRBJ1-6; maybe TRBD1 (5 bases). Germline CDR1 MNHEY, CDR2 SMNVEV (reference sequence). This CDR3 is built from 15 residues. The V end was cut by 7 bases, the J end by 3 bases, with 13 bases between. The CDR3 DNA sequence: TGTGCCAGCAAGGCAGGGCAATACTATAATTCACCCCTCCACTTT. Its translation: CASKAGQYYNSPLHF.

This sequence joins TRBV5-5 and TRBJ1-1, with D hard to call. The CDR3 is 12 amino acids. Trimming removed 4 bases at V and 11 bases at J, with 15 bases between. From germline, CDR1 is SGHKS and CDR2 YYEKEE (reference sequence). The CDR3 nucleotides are TGTGCCAGCAGCCGAAGCGGGCAGGAGGCTTTCTTT. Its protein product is CASSRSGQEAFF.

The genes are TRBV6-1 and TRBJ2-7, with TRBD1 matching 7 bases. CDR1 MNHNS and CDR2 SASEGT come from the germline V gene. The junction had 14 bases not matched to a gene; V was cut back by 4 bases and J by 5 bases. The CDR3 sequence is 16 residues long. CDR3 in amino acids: CASSVRQGFSSDEQYV. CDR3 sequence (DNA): TGTGCCAGCAGTGTCCGACAGGGATTTTCTTCGGACGAGCAGTACGTC.

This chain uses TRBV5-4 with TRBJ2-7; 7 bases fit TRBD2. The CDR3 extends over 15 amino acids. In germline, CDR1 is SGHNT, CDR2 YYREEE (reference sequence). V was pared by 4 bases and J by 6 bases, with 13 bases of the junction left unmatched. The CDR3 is CASSPHPGTTLEQYF. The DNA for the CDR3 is TGTGCCAGCAGCCCGCACCCTGGGACTACCCTCGAGCAGTACTTC.

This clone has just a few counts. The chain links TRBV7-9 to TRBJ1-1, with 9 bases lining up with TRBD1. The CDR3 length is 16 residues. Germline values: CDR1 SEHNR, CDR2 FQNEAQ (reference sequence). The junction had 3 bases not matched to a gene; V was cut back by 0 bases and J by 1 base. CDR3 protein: CASSLAPGQGNTEAFF. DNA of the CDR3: TGTGCCAGCAGCTTAGCACCGGGACAGGGGAACACTGAAGCTTTCTTT.

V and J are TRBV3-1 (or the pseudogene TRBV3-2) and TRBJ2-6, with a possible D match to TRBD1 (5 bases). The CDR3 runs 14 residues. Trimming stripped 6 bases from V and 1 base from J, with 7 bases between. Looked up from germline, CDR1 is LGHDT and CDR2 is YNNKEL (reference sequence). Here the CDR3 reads CASSQGSGANVLTF. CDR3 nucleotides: TGTGCCAGCAGTCAGGGATCTGGGGCCAACGTCCTGACTTTC.

CDR3 sequence reads: CASSLDRFTEAFF. As DNA, the CDR3 is TGTGCCAGCAGCTTGGACAGGTTCACTGAAGCTTTCTTT. This sequence joins TRBV9 and TRBJ1-1; TRBD1 matches 7 bases. There are 13 residues in the CDR3. J gave up 4 bases and V 4 bases, and 4 bases lay outside the gene matches. CDR1 is SGDLS, CDR2 YYNGEE, per germline.

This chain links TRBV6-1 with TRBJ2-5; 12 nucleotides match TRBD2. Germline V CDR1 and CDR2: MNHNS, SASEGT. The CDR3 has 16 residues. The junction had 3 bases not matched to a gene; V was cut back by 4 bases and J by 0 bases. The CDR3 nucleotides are TGTGCCAGCAGTGGGACTAGCGGGACGTACCAAGAGACCCAGTACTTC. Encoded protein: CASSGTSGTYQETQYF.

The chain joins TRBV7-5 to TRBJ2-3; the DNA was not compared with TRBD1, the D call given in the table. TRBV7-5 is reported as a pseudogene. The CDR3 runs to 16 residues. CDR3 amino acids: CVRSWRDRGGTDTQYF. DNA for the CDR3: TGTGTCAGAAGCTGGAGAGACAGGGGAGGAACAGATACGCAGTATTTT.

CDR3 residues: CASSHDYSSGRRQETQYF. Written as DNA, the CDR3 is TGTGCCAGCAGCCACGACTATTCTAGCGGGAGACGGCAAGAGACCCAGTACTTC. The rearrangement links TRBV4-2 to TRBJ2-5, with TRBD2 matching 10 bases. From germline, CDR1 is LGHNA and CDR2 YNFKEQ. With V trimmed by 3 bases and J by 2 bases, 12 bases remained unmatched. CDR3 size: 18 residues.

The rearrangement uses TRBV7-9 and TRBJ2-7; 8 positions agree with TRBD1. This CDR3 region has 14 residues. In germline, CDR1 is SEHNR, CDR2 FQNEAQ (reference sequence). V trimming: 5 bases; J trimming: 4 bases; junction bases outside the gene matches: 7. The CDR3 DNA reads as TGTGCCAGCAGCCGACAGGGGTTTGTGTACGAGCAGTACTTC. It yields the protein CASSRQGFVYEQYF.